This T cell receptor beta chain derives from a study of lung T cells in sarcoidosis with Löfgren's syndrome. Points from the study as a whole: Multiple Löfgren's syndrome patients reportedly shared TRAV12-1 and TRBV2 CDR3 motifs, suggesting public CD4+ TCRs.

One entry per CDR3 protein, called by TCRdb with MiXCR from the reads. In the table there are tens of thousands of distinct CDR3 sequences, approximately 21% of which are singletons. Germline CDR1 reads MNHNS; CDR2 reads SASEGT. V gave up 11 bases and J gave up 2 bases, with 19 bases separating them. CDR3 size: 14 residues. Ten or more counts support this clonotype. Its antigen is still unknown. This clonotype was obtained from a human donor with sarcoidosis (Löfgren's syndrome or another form), or a control subject (not recorded which). The sample taken for sequencing was CD4+ T cells from PBMCs. The chain joins TRBV6-1 to TRBJ2-7; D tentatively fits TRBD1 or TRBD2 (5 bases each). CDR3 sequence reads: CAGDGSFGPYEQYF. CDR3 bases: TGTGCCGGGGACGGCAGTTTTGGGCCCTACGAGCAGTACTTC.